This entry concerns a single TCR beta chain. Its specificity is unknown. The repertoire was sequenced with immunoSEQ multiplex PCR; TCRdb's copy has only in-frame clones and lacks some. The table lists 85,000 to 100,000 clones, about 85% of them singletons. Collection of blood occurred at baseline, at cycle 4 day 1, and at cycle 7 day 1. The data stem from a study of OX40 agonist ivuxolimab in advanced cancers. V shed 7 bases and J 6 bases; nucleotides not matched to a gene: 5. The CDR3 runs 15 residues. CDR1 MNHEY and CDR2 SMNVEV come from the germline V gene (reference sequence). Study-wide findings and caveats: In the expanded peripheral T cells, antigen specificity was never determined.

The chain recombines TRBV27 with TRBJ1-6; TRBD1 matches at 11 bases. Sequencing used CD4+ or CD8+ T cells sorted from blood, obtained in a trial of the OX40 agonist ivuxolimab. This TCR was recovered from an adult with an advanced solid tumor such as melanoma, head and neck, liver or kidney cancer. CDR3 bases: TGTGCCAGCAACTCGGACAGGGGGCTTAATTCACCCCTCCACTTT. This translates into CASNSDRGLNSPLHF.